Listed below are T cell receptor beta chains from one sample, sequenced in a study of T cell responses to AZD1222 COVID-19 vaccine. TCRdb's copy holds only in-frame clones and misses some; the assay was immunoSEQ multiplex PCR. The table shows fewer than 200,000 clones, with approximately 90% occurring only once. The sample was peripheral blood, taken on day 0 of AZD1222 vaccination. These TCRs come from an adult in good health. CDR3s include the opening cysteine and the closing phenylalanine or tryptophan. A D gene is named only where the DNA matches it firmly. Only some rows state a clone size, as once, few, many or a class for expanded clones.

.,TRBJ1-5,TRBV2,.,TGTGCCAGCACGGGGGTCGGCAATCAGCCCCAGCATTTT,CASTGVGNQPQHF
.,TRBJ2-1,TRBV29-1,TRBD1,TGCAGCGTGTACCGGGGCAGGGGGCCAGATGAGCAGTTCTTC,CSVYRGRGPDEQFF
.,TRBJ1-2,TRBV30,.,TGTGCCTGGAGTGTATTACAGCGGAACTATGGCTACACCTTC,CAWSVLQRNYGYTF
.,TRBJ1-1,TRBV3-1/TRBV3-2,.,TGTGCCAGCAGCCAAGTAAGGCAGATGAACACTGAAGCTTTCTTT,CASSQVRQMNTEAFF
.,TRBJ1-3,TRBV19,.,TGTGCCAGTAGTGACAGTCTATTGAACACCATATATTTT,CASSDSLLNTIYF
.,TRBJ1-1,TRBV6-5,.,TGTGCCAGCAGTTACTCGAGTAGCCCGCTGAACACTGAAGCTTTCTTT,CASSYSSSPLNTEAFF
once,TRBJ1-1,TRBV29-1,TRBD1,TGCAGCGGCAACAGGGGACTCATGAACACTGAAGCTTTCTTT,CSGNRGLMNTEAFF
.,TRBJ2-5,TRBV5-1,TRBD1,TGCGCCAGCAGCTCGGGACAGACTAAAGAGACCCAGTACTTC,CASSSGQTKETQYF
.,TRBJ2-2,TRBV7-9,TRBD2,TGTGCCAGCAGCATAGCGGGAGGCGACCCCGGGGAGCTGTTTTTT,CASSIAGGDPGELFF
.,TRBJ1-1,TRBV19,.,TGTGCCAGTAGTCTACACAGGGAAAACACTGAAGCTTTCTTT,CASSLHRENTEAFF
.,TRBJ1-5,TRBV6-5,TRBD1,TGTGCCAGCAGCAATGGGAAGGGGGCTCAGCCCCAGCATTTT,CASSNGKGAQPQHF